What follows are 19 T cell receptor beta chains derived from one specimen sequenced in a study of blood T cell repertoires in COVID-19. This table comes from immunoSEQ multiplex PCR, and its TCRdb copy is limited to in-frame clones, with some not included. The sample carries some 250,000 clones, 65% to 90% recorded once. Material for sequencing was PBMCs or T cells enriched from blood (not recorded which). The receptor set was obtained from a man between 18 and 29 years old who had recovered from COVID-19.

The genes are TRBV28 and TRBJ2-1, with 7 nucleotides matching TRBD2. V shed 4 bases, J shed 6 bases, and the junction held 12 bases outside the gene matches. CDR3 length equals 16 residues. CDR1 is MDHEN, CDR2 SYDVKM, per germline. CDR3 sequence reads: CASSSLSGYQGNEQFF. The CDR3 bases are TGTGCCAGCAGTTCCCTTAGCGGGTATCAGGGCAATGAGCAGTTCTTC.

V is TRBV6-5 and J is TRBJ2-5; TRBD2 aligns across 11 bases. The germline V gene encodes CDR1 MNHEY and CDR2 SVGAGI. This CDR3 has 15 amino acids. J gave up 2 bases and V 6 bases, and 5 bases lay outside the gene matches. The CDR3 bases are TGTGCCAGCAGCCTACTAGCGGGGGTGCAAGAGACCCAGTACTTC. Protein sequence: CASSLLAGVQETQYF.

This clone turned up a few times. This chain uses TRBV18 with TRBJ2-7, with TRBD2 as a possible D gene (6 bases). CDR1 KGHSH and CDR2 LQKENI come from the germline V gene. The CDR3 runs to 13 residues. Between the trimmed V and J ends, which lost 5 bases and 4 bases, there was a span of 12 bases. The CDR3 is CASSSGTAYEQYF. The CDR3 DNA is TGTGCCAGCTCATCCGGGACTGCTTACGAGCAGTACTTC.

The chain carries TRBV28 and TRBJ2-7; 7 bases line up with TRBD1. Losses at the gene ends were 5 bases for V and 3 bases for J; bases not matched to a gene: 7. CDR1 is MDHEN and CDR2 is SYDVKM in the germline V gene. This CDR3 is 14 amino acids long. The chain's CDR3 is CASSTGEGYYEQYF. In DNA form, the CDR3 reads TGTGCCAGCAGTACAGGGGAAGGATACTACGAGCAGTACTTC.

The chain employs TRBV30 and TRBJ1-2, with 8 bases identical to TRBD1. This CDR3 is 17 amino acids long. J was trimmed by 6 bases and V by 7 bases; bases with no gene match: 22. From germline, CDR1 is GTSNPN and CDR2 SVGIG (reference sequence). CDR3 sequence: CASKGGTGATDTHGYTF. As DNA, the CDR3 is TGTGCCTCAAAAGGGGGGACAGGCGCGACAGACACCCATGGCTACACCTTC.

The rearrangement uses TRBV5-3 and TRBJ1-2; no reliable D call. TRBV5-3 is labeled an ORF, and its function is uncertain. CDR3 length: 14 amino acids. V lost 3 bases and J lost 3, with 12 bases in between. CDR3: CARSCPGIDYGYTF. The CDR3 bases are TGTGCCAGAAGCTGCCCGGGGATCGACTATGGCTACACCTTC.

The V call is TRBV5-4, the J call TRBJ2-7; 9 nucleotides agree with TRBD2. With V trimmed by 0 bases and J by 5 bases, 3 bases remained unmatched. The germline V gene encodes CDR1 SGHNT and CDR2 YYREEE (reference sequence). The CDR3 has 14 residues. CDR3 DNA sequence: TGTGCCAGCAGCTTGGAGGTAGCGGGAGACGAGCAGTACTTC. Protein sequence: CASSLEVAGDEQYF. Filled out from reference TRBV5-4 and TRBJ2-7, the complete variable domain reads ETGVTQSPTHLIKTRGQQVTLRCSSQSGHNTVSWYQQALGQGPQFIFQYYREEENGRGNFPPRFSGLQFPNYSSELNVNALELDDSALYLCASSLEVAGDEQYFGPGTRLTVT.

J is TRBJ2-3 and V is TRBV9; D gene ambiguous. Between the trimmed V and J ends, which lost 0 bases and 2 bases, there was a span of 10 bases. The CDR3 contains 15 residues. CDR1 and CDR2 (germline): SGDLS, YYNGEE. For the CDR3, the DNA is TGTGCCAGCAGCGTAGGCCCTACGCTCACAGATACGCAGTATTTT. Its protein is CASSVGPTLTDTQYF.

The chain is built from TRBV5-4 and TRBJ2-1; TRBD2 aligns across 13 bases. Germline V gives CDR1 SGHNT, CDR2 YYREEE (reference sequence). V lost 3 bases to trimming and J lost 9 bases; unmatched junction nucleotides: 6. The CDR3 is 15 residues long. The DNA for the CDR3 is TGTGCCAGCAGCTCCACTAGCGGGGGGGCAAGTGAGCAGTTCTTC. It yields the protein CASSSTSGGASEQFF.

The chain has TRBV28 and TRBJ1-1; D perhaps matches TRBD1 (6 bases). The CDR3 sequence is 16 residues long. Per germline, CDR1 MDHEN and CDR2 SYDVKM. V was trimmed by 4 bases and J by 4 bases, leaving 19 bases between them. The CDR3 loop is CASSSPGGATPTEAFF. DNA for the CDR3: TGTGCCAGCAGTTCACCCGGGGGGGCCACACCCACTGAAGCTTTCTTT.

The chain employs TRBV6-2 or TRBV6-3 and TRBJ2-5; 11 bases fit TRBD2. The J segment lost 3 bases and the V segment lost 6 bases, leaving 6 bases of the junction unmatched. The germline CDR1 and CDR2 sequences are MNHEY and SVGEGT. The CDR3 totals 15 residues. CDR3 protein: CASSAILAGEETQYF. CDR3 nucleotides: TGTGCCAGCAGCGCTATACTAGCGGGGGAAGAGACCCAGTACTTC.

The chain employs TRBV6-1 and TRBJ1-2, with D perhaps TRBD1 (6 bases). Trimming removed 1 base from V and 3 bases from J, with 9 bases in between. Germline V gene data show CDR1 as MNHNS and CDR2 as SASEGT. The CDR3 runs to 14 residues. CDR3 coding DNA: TGTGCCAGCAGTGAAGTGCGGACAGACTATGGCTACACCTTC. Translation gives CASSEVRTDYGYTF.

A single count supports this clone. This rearrangement joins TRBV14 to TRBJ2-3, with TRBD2 matching over 11 bases. The CDR3 runs to 14 residues. The V gene end was trimmed by 4 bases and the J gene end by 4 bases; junction bases not matched to a gene: 1. Looked up from germline, CDR1 is SGHDN and CDR2 is FVKESK. The CDR3 loop reads CASSLSGGADTQYF. The CDR3 DNA reads TGTGCCAGCAGCCTTAGCGGGGGGGCAGATACGCAGTATTTT. Filled out from reference TRBV14 and TRBJ2-3, the complete variable domain reads EAGVTQFPSHSVIEKGQTVTLRCDPISGHDNLYWYRRVMGKEIKFLLHFVKESKQDESGMPNNRFLAERTGGTYSTLKVQPAELEDSGVYFCASSLSGGADTQYFGPGTRLTVL.

Here the CDR3 reads CASSPKGAGGIRDTQYF. In DNA, the CDR3 is TGCGCCAGCAGCCCGAAGGGGGCGGGAGGGATTCGGGATACGCAGTATTTT. This chain uses TRBV5-1 with TRBJ2-3, with 9 bases fitting TRBD2. The CDR3 length is 17 residues. Germline CDR1 SGHRS, CDR2 YFSETQ. V was pared by 4 bases and J by 6 bases, with 15 bases of the junction left unmatched.

This clone was observed once. V gene TRBV19 combines with J gene TRBJ2-1, with a possible D match to TRBD2 (6 bases). The CDR3 has 13 residues. CDR1 is LNHDA, CDR2 SQIVND, per germline (reference sequence). Trimming left V 9 bases short and J 9 bases short, with 18 bases between. CDR3 loop: CASETGTRSEQFF. Here the CDR3 DNA reads TGTGCCAGCGAAACCGGGACTCGGAGTGAGCAGTTCTTC.

The chain joins TRBV5-1 to TRBJ1-6, with D unresolved. CDR3 size: 15 residues. The V and J ends lost 0 bases and 2 bases respectively, with 6 bases between them. Per the germline V gene, CDR1 is SGHRS and CDR2 is YFSETQ. Here the CDR3 DNA reads TGCGCCAGCAGCTTGGAAGAGGCCTATAATTCACCCCTCCACTTT. It specifies CASSLEEAYNSPLHF.

This chain links TRBV21-1 with TRBJ2-7; the table calls TRBD2, which could not be checked here. TRBV21-1 is deemed a pseudogene. CDR3 length: 13 amino acids. This CDR3 reads CASSSRCSYEQYF. Written as DNA, the CDR3 is TGTGCCAGCAGCTCCCGTTGCTCCTACGAGCAGTACTTC.

The chain links TRBV10-3 to TRBJ2-3; TRBD1 agrees at 8 bases. With V trimmed by 3 bases and J by 4 bases, 15 bases remained unmatched. The CDR3 runs 18 residues. CDR1 is ENHRY and CDR2 is SYGVKD in the germline V gene. CDR3 residues: CAISDRIRGQGEADTQYF. The CDR3 bases are TGTGCCATCAGTGATCGGATACGAGGACAGGGAGAAGCAGATACGCAGTATTTT.

The V call is TRBV4-2, the J call TRBJ1-1, with 7 bases identical to TRBD1. Germline CDR1 and CDR2: LGHNA and YNFKEQ. V shed 3 bases and J 1 base; nucleotides not matched to a gene: 2. The CDR3 has 14 amino acids. The CDR3 here is CASSQGQTNTEAFF. The CDR3, as DNA: TGTGCCAGCAGCCAGGGACAGACGAACACTGAAGCTTTCTTT.